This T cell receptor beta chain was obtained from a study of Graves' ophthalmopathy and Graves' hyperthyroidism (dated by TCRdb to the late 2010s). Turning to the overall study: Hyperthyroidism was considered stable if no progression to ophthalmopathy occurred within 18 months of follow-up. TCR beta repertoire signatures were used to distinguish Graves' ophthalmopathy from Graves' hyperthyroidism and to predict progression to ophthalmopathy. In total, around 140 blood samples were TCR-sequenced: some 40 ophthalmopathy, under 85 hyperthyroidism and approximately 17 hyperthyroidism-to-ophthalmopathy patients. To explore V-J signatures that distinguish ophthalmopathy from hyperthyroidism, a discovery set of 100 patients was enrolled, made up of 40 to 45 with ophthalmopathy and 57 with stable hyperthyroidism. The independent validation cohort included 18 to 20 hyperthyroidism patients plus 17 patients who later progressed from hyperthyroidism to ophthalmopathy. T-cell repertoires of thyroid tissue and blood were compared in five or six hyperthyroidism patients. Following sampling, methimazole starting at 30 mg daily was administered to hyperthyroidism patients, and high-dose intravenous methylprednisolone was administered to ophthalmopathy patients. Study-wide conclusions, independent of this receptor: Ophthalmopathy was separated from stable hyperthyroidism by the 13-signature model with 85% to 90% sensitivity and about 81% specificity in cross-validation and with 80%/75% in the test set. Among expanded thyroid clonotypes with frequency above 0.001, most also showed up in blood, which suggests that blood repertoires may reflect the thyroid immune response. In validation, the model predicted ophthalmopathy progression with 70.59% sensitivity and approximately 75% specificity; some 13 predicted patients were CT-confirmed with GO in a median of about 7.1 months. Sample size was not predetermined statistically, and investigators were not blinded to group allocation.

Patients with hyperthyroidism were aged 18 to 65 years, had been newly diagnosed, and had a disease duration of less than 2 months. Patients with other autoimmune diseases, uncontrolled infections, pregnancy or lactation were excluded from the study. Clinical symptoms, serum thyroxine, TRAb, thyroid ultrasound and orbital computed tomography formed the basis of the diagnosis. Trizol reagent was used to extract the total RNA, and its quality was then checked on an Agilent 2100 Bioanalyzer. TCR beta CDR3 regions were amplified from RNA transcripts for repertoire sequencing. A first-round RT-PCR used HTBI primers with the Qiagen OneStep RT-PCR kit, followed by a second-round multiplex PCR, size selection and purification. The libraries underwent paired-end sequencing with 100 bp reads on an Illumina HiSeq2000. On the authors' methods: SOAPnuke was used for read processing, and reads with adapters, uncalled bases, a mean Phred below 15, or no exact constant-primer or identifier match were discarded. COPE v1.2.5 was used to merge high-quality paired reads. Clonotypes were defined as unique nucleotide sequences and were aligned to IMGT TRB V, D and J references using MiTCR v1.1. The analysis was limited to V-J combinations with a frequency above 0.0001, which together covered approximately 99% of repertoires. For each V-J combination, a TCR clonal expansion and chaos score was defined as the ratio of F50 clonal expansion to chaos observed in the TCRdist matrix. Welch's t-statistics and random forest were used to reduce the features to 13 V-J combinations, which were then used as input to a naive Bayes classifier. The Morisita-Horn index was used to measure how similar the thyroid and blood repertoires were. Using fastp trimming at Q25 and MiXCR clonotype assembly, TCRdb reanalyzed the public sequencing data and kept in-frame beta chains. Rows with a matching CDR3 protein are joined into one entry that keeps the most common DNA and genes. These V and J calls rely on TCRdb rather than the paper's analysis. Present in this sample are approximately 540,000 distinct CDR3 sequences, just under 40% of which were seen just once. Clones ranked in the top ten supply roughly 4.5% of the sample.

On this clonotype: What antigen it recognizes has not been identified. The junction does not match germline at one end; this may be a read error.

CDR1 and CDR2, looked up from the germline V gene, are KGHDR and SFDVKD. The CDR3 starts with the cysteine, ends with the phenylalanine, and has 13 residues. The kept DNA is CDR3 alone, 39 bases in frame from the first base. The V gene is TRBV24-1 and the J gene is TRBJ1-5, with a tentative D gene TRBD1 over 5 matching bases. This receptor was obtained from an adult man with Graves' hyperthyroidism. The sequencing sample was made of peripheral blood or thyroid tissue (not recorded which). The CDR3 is CATSRQGREPQHF. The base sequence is TGTGCCACCAGTCGCCAGGGCAGGGAGCCCCAGCATTTC.